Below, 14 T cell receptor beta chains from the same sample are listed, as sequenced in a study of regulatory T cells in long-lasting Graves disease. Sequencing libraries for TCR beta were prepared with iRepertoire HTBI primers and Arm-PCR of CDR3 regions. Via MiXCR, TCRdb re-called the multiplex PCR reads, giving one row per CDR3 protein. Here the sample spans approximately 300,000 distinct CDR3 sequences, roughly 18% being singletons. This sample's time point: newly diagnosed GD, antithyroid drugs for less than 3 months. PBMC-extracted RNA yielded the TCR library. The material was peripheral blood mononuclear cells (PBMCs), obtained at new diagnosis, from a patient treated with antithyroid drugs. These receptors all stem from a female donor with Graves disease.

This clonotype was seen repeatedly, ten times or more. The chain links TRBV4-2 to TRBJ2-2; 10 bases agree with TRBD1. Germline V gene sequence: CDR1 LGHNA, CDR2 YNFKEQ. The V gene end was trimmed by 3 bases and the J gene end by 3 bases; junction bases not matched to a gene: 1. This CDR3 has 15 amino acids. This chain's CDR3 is CASSQGTGDTGELFF. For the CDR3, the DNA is TGTGCCAGCAGCCAGGGGACAGGGGACACCGGGGAGCTGTTTTTT.

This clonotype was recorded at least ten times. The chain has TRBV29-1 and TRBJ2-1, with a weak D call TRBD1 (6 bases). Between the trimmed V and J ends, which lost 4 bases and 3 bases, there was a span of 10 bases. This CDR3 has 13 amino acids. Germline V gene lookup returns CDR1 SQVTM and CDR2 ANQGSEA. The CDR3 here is CSVAEQGYNEQFF. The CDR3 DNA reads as TGCAGCGTTGCAGAACAGGGCTACAATGAGCAGTTCTTC.

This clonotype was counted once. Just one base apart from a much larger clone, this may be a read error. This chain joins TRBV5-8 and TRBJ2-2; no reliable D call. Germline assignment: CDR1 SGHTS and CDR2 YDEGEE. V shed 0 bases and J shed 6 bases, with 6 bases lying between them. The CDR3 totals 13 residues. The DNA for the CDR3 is TGTGCCAGCAGCTTGGATGGGGCCGGGGAGCTGTTTTTT. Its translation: CASSLDGAGELFF.

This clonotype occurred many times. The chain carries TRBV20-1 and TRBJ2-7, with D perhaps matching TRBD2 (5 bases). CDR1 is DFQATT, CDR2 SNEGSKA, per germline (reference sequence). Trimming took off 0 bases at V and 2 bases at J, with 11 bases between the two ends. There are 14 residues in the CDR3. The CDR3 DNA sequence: TGCAGTGCTAGAGACCCAGCCGGGGCCTACGAGCAGTACTTC. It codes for CSARDPAGAYEQYF.

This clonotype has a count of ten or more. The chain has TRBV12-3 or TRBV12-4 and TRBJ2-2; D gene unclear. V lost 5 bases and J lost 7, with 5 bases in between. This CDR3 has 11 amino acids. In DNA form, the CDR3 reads TGTGCCAGCAGTAAAGTCGGGGAGCTGTTTTTT. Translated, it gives CASSKVGELFF.

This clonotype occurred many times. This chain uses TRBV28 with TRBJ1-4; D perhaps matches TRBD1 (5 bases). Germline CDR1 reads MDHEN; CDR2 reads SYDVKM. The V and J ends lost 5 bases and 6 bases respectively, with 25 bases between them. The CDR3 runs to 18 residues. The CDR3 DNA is TGTGCCAGCAGTGAACATGGAGGGGCCCCAGGACGTGATGAAAAACTGTTTTTT. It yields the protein CASSEHGGAPGRDEKLFF.

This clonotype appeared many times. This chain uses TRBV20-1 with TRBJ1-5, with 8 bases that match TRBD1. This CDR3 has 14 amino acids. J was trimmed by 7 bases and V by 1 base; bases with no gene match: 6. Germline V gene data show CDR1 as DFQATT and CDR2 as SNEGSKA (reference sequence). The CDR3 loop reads CSARGTGYYQPQHF. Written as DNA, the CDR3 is TGCAGTGCTAGAGGGACAGGGTATTACCAGCCCCAGCATTTT.

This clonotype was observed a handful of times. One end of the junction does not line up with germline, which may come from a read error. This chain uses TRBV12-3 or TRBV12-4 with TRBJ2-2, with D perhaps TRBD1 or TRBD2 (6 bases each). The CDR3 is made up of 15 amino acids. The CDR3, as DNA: TGTGCCAGCAGTTCAAGGACAGCTAACACCGGGGGGCTGTTTTTT. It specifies CASSSRTANTGGLFF.

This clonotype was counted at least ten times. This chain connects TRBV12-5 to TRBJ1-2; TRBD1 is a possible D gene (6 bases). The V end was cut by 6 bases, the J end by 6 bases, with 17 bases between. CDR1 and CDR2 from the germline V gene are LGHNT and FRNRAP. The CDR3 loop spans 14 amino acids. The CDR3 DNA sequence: TGTGCTAGTGGGTTGATCTCAGGGGTGAATGGCTACACCTTC. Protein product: CASGLISGVNGYTF.

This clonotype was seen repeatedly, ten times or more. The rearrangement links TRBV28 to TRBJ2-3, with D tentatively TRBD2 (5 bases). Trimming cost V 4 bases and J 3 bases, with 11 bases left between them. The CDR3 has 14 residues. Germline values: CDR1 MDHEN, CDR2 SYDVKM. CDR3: CASSSLLATDTQYF. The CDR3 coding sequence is TGTGCCAGCAGTTCACTTCTAGCTACAGATACGCAGTATTTT.

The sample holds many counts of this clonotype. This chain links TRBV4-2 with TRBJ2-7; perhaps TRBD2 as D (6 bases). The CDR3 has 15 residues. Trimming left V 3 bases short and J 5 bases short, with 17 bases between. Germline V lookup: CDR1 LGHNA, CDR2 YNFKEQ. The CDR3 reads CASSQDTVGGNEQYF. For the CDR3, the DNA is TGTGCCAGCAGCCAGGATACGGTTGGGGGGAACGAGCAGTACTTC.

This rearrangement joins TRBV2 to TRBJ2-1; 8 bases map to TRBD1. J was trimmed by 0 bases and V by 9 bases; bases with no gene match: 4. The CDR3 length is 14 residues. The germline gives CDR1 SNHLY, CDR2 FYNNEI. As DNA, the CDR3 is TGTGCCAGTCGCGGGACAGGCTCCTACAATGAGCAGTTCTTC. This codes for CASRGTGSYNEQFF.

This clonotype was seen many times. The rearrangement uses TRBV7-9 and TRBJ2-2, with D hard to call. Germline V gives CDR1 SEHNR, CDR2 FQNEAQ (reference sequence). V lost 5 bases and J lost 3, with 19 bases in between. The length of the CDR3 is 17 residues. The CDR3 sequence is CASSPDVPSLYTGELFF. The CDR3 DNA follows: TGTGCCAGCAGCCCAGATGTCCCTTCGCTATACACCGGGGAGCTGTTTTTT.

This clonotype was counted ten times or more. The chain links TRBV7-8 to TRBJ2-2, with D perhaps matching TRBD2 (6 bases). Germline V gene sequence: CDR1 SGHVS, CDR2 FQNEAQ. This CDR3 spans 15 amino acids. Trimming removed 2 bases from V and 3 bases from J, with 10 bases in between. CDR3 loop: CASSLPGLDTGELFF. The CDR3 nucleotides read TGTGCCAGCAGCTTACCGGGACTTGACACCGGGGAGCTGTTTTTT.